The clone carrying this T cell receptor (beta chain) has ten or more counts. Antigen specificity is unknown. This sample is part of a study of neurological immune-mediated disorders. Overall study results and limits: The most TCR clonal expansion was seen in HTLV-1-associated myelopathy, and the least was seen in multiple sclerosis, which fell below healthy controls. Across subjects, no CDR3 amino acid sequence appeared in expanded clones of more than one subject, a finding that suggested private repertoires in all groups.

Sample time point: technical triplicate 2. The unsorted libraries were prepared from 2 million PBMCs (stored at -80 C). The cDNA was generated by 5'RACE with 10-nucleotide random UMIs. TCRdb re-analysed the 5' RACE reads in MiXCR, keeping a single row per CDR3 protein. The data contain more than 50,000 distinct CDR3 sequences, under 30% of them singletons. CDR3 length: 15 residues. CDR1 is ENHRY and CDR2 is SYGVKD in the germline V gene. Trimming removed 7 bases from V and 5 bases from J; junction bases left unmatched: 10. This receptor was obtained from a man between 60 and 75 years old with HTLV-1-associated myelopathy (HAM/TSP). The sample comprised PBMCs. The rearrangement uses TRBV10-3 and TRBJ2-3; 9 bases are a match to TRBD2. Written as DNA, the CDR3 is TGTGCCATCACCTCCCAGGCGGGAGGGGGAGATACGCAGTATTTT. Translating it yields CAITSQAGGGDTQYF.